The 21 T cell receptor beta chains given below trace back to one sample, sequenced in a study of cytomegalovirus exposure and HLA in healthy donors. PCR employed 60 Vbeta and 13 Jbeta primers. TCRdb's table, derived via immunoSEQ multiplex PCR, lists solely in-frame clones and lacks some. This table holds around 200,000 clones, about 80% found once. Sequenced: PBMCs. Every receptor here comes from a woman aged 60-70 years in good health and CMV-seropositive.

V and J are TRBV7-8 and TRBJ2-7, with 11 nucleotides matching TRBD2. V trimming: 5 bases; J trimming: 3 bases; junction bases outside the gene matches: 15. From germline, CDR1 is SGHVS and CDR2 FQNEAQ. The CDR3 totals 18 residues. CDR3 residues: CASSPATGLAGIYYEQYF. The CDR3, as DNA: TGTGCCAGCAGCCCGGCCACCGGACTAGCGGGCATATACTACGAGCAGTACTTC.

This clone showed up just a few times. The V call is TRBV10-1, the J call TRBJ2-7; D not certain. Germline CDR1 reads WNHNN; CDR2 reads SYGVQD (reference sequence). The CDR3 is 12 amino acids. V was pared by 7 bases and J by 5 bases, with 12 bases between. CDR3 sequence: CASNYSPNEQYF. DNA of the CDR3: TGCGCCAGCAATTACAGCCCGAACGAGCAGTACTTC.

In the case of this clone: The sample holds other DNA sequences that translate to the same CDR3. The chain has TRBV29-1 and TRBJ1-1; a possible D gene is TRBD1 (5 bases). Trimming removed 6 bases from V and 5 bases from J, with 10 bases in between. CDR1 SQVTM and CDR2 ANQGSEA come from the germline V gene. The CDR3 is 11 amino acids. The CDR3 coding sequence is TGCAGCGTGGGGCCTGGGACTGAAGCTTTCTTT. This sequence encodes CSVGPGTEAFF. Drawing the rest from reference TRBV29-1 and TRBJ1-1, the complete variable domain is SAVISQKPSRDICQRGTSLTIQCQVDSQVTMMFWYRQQPGQSLTLIATANQGSEATYESGFVIDKFPISRPNLTFSTLTVSNMSPEDSSIYLCSVGPGTEAFFGQGTRLTVV.

This CDR3 reads CSVDRGYGYTF. For the CDR3, the DNA is TGCAGTGTCGACAGGGGGTATGGCTACACCTTC. The chain uses TRBV20-1 and TRBJ1-2, with TRBD1 matching over 9 bases. The CDR3 runs to 11 residues. Germline CDR1 DFQATT, CDR2 SNEGSKA (reference sequence). The V and J ends lost 7 bases and 5 bases, in that order; junction bases with no gene match: 2.

The rearrangement joins TRBV5-1 to TRBJ2-7; TRBD1 might be the D (6 bases). V gave up 4 bases and J gave up 6 bases, with 20 bases separating them. Per germline, CDR1 SGHRS and CDR2 YFSETQ. This CDR3 is 15 amino acids long. The CDR3 region has the DNA TGCGCCAGCAGCACACAGGGTGGAAACTCGGTCGAGCAGTACTTC. Translation gives CASSTQGGNSVEQYF.

The chain recombines TRBV4-2 with TRBJ2-1, with 8 bases lining up with TRBD2. This CDR3 contains 16 residues. With V trimmed by 3 bases and J by 5 bases, 9 bases remained unmatched. The germline CDR1 and CDR2 sequences are LGHNA and YNFKEQ. CDR3 protein: CASSQAGTRKDNEQFF. CDR3 DNA sequence: TGTGCCAGCAGCCAGGCCGGGACTAGAAAGGACAATGAGCAGTTCTTC.

The gene calls are TRBV9 and TRBJ1-5, with a possible D match to TRBD1 (5 bases). Germline V CDR1 and CDR2: SGDLS, YYNGEE. CDR3 length: 18 amino acids. Trimming cost V 3 bases and J 0 bases, with 19 bases left between them. The CDR3 DNA sequence: TGTGCCAGCAGCGCCATGGGCGGGACCTCTTATAGCAATCAGCCCCAGCATTTT. Encoded protein: CASSAMGGTSYSNQPQHF.

V gene TRBV6-5 combines with J gene TRBJ1-3; tentative D call: TRBD1 (5 bases). Germline V lookup: CDR1 MNHEY, CDR2 SVGAGI. The CDR3 covers 15 residues. Trimming took 5 bases from V and 2 from J, leaving 13 bases between them. Here the CDR3 DNA reads TGTGCCAGCAGTCATGGGGGGTCCACTGGAAACACCATATATTTT. Translated: CASSHGGSTGNTIYF.

A few counts support this clone. The V and J genes are TRBV2 and TRBJ2-3; D uncertain. The V end lost 6 bases, the J end lost 5 bases, and 6 bases lay between the germline ends. The CDR3 loop spans 11 amino acids. Germline-derived CDR1 and CDR2 are SNHLY and FYNNEI. This CDR3 reads CASRRQDTQYF. DNA for the CDR3: TGTGCCAGCAGGAGGCAAGATACGCAGTATTTT.

This rearrangement joins TRBV27 to TRBJ1-6; the D gene is possibly TRBD1 (5 bases). The germline CDR1 and CDR2 sequences are MNHEY and SMNVEV (reference sequence). V shed 5 bases and J shed 4 bases, with 12 bases lying between them. This CDR3 spans 15 amino acids. CDR3 region: CASSPTRQYNSPLHF. Written as DNA, the CDR3 is TGTGCCAGCAGTCCCACGCGACAGTATAATTCACCCCTCCACTTT.

The chain is built from TRBV2 and TRBJ2-7, with 8 bases fitting TRBD1. The V gene's germline CDR1 is SNHLY and CDR2 FYNNEI. Trimming took 10 bases from V and 0 from J; bases not matched to a gene: 5. This CDR3 is 13 amino acids long. The CDR3 coding sequence is TGTGCCAAAAGGGGGACAGGCTCCTACGAGCAGTACTTC. This encodes CAKRGTGSYEQYF.

This clone appeared a few times. This chain uses TRBV2 with TRBJ1-5, with TRBD1 matching 10 bases. The V and J ends lost 7 bases and 7 bases, in that order; junction bases with no gene match: 16. Germline loops: CDR1 SNHLY, CDR2 FYNNEI. The CDR3 sequence is 17 residues long. CDR3 protein: CASKLGQGLVSHQPQHF. The CDR3 DNA sequence: TGTGCCAGCAAATTGGGACAGGGGTTGGTCAGTCACCAGCCCCAGCATTTT. Complete variable domain (other parts from reference TRBV2 and TRBJ1-5): EPEVTQTPSHQVTQMGQEVILRCVPISNHLYFYWYRQILGQKVEFLVSFYNNEISEKSEIFDDQFSVERPDGSNFTLKIRSTKLEDSAMYFCASKLGQGLVSHQPQHFGDGTRLSIL.

The V and J genes are TRBV30 and TRBJ2-1; 10 bases agree with TRBD2. The CDR3 extends over 17 amino acids. J gave up 0 bases and V 1 base, and 6 bases lay outside the gene matches. Germline CDR1 is GTSNPN and CDR2 is SVGIG (reference sequence). The chain's CDR3 is CAWSGGSGGASYNEQFF. The CDR3 nucleotides are TGTGCCTGGAGTGGTGGGAGCGGGGGGGCCTCCTACAATGAGCAGTTCTTC.

This chain connects TRBV4-3 to TRBJ2-7; D might be TRBD2 (6 bases). Germline V gene data show CDR1 as LGHNA and CDR2 as YSLEER. V lost 1 base, J lost 3 bases, and 13 bases lay in between. The CDR3 has 15 amino acids. In DNA, the CDR3 is TGCGCCAGCAGCCAAGTTGACGGGGGAGTCTACGAGCAGTACTTC. Translated, it gives CASSQVDGGVYEQYF.

The chain employs TRBV5-1 and TRBJ2-5; TRBD2 agrees at 11 bases. CDR1 SGHRS and CDR2 YFSETQ come from the germline V gene. The CDR3 covers 17 residues. With V trimmed by 4 bases and J by 4 bases, 12 bases remained unmatched. CDR3 sequence reads: CASSPGTSGIQGETQYF. The CDR3 DNA sequence: TGCGCCAGCAGCCCCGGGACTAGCGGTATACAGGGAGAGACCCAGTACTTC.

The rearrangement links TRBV6-6 to TRBJ2-4, with a weak D call TRBD1 (6 bases). The V and J ends lost 0 bases and 10 bases respectively, with 13 bases between them. The CDR3 contains 14 residues. The germline V gene encodes CDR1 MNHNY and CDR2 SVGAGI (reference sequence). Here the CDR3 DNA reads TGTGCCAGCAGTTACTCTTACAGGGCCAAGATTCAGTACTTC. Translated: CASSYSYRAKIQYF.

The chain recombines TRBV6-6 with TRBJ2-3; 8 bases fit TRBD2. This CDR3 region has 15 residues. V shed 6 bases and J 1 base; nucleotides not matched to a gene: 6. Germline V gene lookup returns CDR1 MNHNY and CDR2 SVGAGI (reference sequence). The CDR3 DNA is TGTGCCAGCAGCCTCTTGACTAGCGGCACAGATACGCAGTATTTT. It encodes CASSLLTSGTDTQYF.

The chain couples TRBV10-3 to TRBJ1-2, with D possibly being TRBD1 (5 bases). The CDR3 runs to 15 residues. Germline V gives CDR1 ENHRY, CDR2 SYGVKD. Trimming took 8 bases from V and 4 from J, leaving 20 bases between them. The CDR3 DNA reads TGTGCCATCTCCGGGGGGGGAGGGCCTGGCTATGGCTACACCTTC. This codes for CAISGGGGPGYGYTF.

This rearrangement joins TRBV4-2 to TRBJ1-2; TRBD1 aligns across 8 bases. Germline values: CDR1 LGHNA, CDR2 YNFKEQ. The V and J ends lost 2 bases and 8 bases, in that order; junction bases with no gene match: 10. CDR3 size: 15 residues. CDR3 in amino acids: CASSQRGQGEWGYTF. CDR3 coding DNA: TGTGCCAGCAGCCAACGCGGACAGGGAGAGTGGGGCTACACCTTC.

The rearrangement joins TRBV29-1 to TRBJ1-1; TRBD1 agrees at 7 bases. CDR1 is SQVTM and CDR2 is ANQGSEA in the germline V gene. J lost 3 bases, V lost 7 bases, and 8 bases had no gene match. The CDR3 length is 13 residues. The CDR3 region has the DNA TGCAGCGCCACCGGACAGGTGTACACTGAAGCTTTCTTT. Residues: CSATGQVYTEAFF. Combining the CDR3 with reference TRBV29-1 and TRBJ1-1 gives the whole variable domain SAVISQKPSRDICQRGTSLTIQCQVDSQVTMMFWYRQQPGQSLTLIATANQGSEATYESGFVIDKFPISRPNLTFSTLTVSNMSPEDSSIYLCSATGQVYTEAFFGQGTRLTVV.

The chain has TRBV18 and TRBJ1-2; D is possibly TRBD1 (6 bases). V lost 3 bases and J 8 bases, leaving 13 bases between the germline ends. The germline V gene has CDR1 KGHSH and CDR2 LQKENI. CDR3 length equals 13 residues. CDR3 sequence (DNA): TGTGCCAGCTCACCCTTGGACAGCGAAGGCTACACCTTC. This encodes CASSPLDSEGYTF. Full variable domain (missing parts from reference TRBV18 and TRBJ1-2): NAGVMQNPRHLVRRRGQEARLRCSPMKGHSHVYWYRQLPEEGLKFMVYLQKENIIDESGMPKERFSAEFPKEGPSILRIQQVVRGDSAAYFCASSPLDSEGYTFGSGTRLTVV.